This T cell receptor (beta chain) was found in a study of brain T cells in children with intractable seizures. Study conclusions and caveats: Only CDR3 sequence similarity suggested viral specificity, without known HCMV serostatus.

With regard to this clone: Antigen specificity is unknown.

The method was immunoSEQ multiplex PCR; TCRdb's version includes in-frame clones alone and lacks a portion of them. This repertoire shows tens of thousands of clones, 90% to 95% found once; its top ten account for under 6.5%. Source: peripheral blood, taken at surgery. The receptor comes from a boy aged 5-17 years with focal cortical dysplasia and intractable seizures.

The CDR3 is CSVDAGEGKFF. The DNA for the CDR3 is TGCAGCGTTGATGCCGGGGAAGGGAAGTTCTTC. The chain has TRBV29-1 and TRBJ2-1; tentative D call: TRBD2 (5 bases). The V end was cut by 3 bases, the J end by 14 bases, with 14 bases between. CDR1 is SQVTM and CDR2 is ANQGSEA in the germline V gene. This CDR3 spans 11 amino acids.